These 21 T cell receptor beta chains share one sample of origin, sequenced in a study of T cells after yellow fever vaccination. TCRdb passed the 5' RACE reads through MiXCR, listing each CDR3 protein once. The data contain fewer than 350,000 distinct CDR3 sequences, around 4% of them singletons. The sample here was PBMCs, taken on the day of the yellow fever booster vaccination. These receptors originate from a man in his late teens or twenties who received the YFV17D yellow fever vaccine.

This clonotype was found many times. The chain joins TRBV4-1 to TRBJ1-2; the match to TRBD1 covers 9 bases. V lost 4 bases, J lost 5 bases, and 8 bases stayed unmatched. The CDR3 loop spans 15 amino acids. CDR1 is MGHRA and CDR2 is YSYEKL in the germline V gene. CDR3 DNA: TGCGCCAGCAGCCGAGGGGTGGGGACAGGGTATGGCTACACCTTC. This sequence encodes CASSRGVGTGYGYTF.

The sample holds a few counts of this clonotype. J is TRBJ1-6 and V is TRBV7-9; D remains ambiguous. The CDR3 is 13 amino acids. CDR1 and CDR2 from the germline V gene are SEHNR and FQNEAQ (reference sequence). V lost 5 bases and J lost 10, with 12 bases in between. The DNA for the CDR3 is TGTGCCAGCAGCCAAGTTTGGGGATCACCCCTCCACTTT. Translated: CASSQVWGSPLHF.

In its sample, this clonotype was seen many times. The chain is built from TRBV5-8 and TRBJ2-7; D might be TRBD2 (5 bases). From germline, CDR1 is SGHTS and CDR2 YDEGEE. CDR3 size: 13 residues. Trimming took off 0 bases at V and 7 bases at J, with 11 bases between the two ends. The CDR3 is CASSLVQTGEQYF. CDR3 nucleotides: TGTGCCAGCAGCTTGGTCCAGACGGGGGAGCAGTACTTC.

This clonotype has a count of ten or more. This sequence joins TRBV27 and TRBJ2-7; TRBD1 or TRBD2 may be the D gene (5 bases each). This CDR3 has 13 residues. Germline assignment: CDR1 MNHEY and CDR2 SMNVEV (reference sequence). Trimming cost V 6 bases and J 6 bases, with 15 bases left between them. The CDR3 nucleotides read TGTGCCAGCAGGAAGATCGGGGCAGGCGAGCAGTACGTC. It yields the protein CASRKIGAGEQYV.

This clonotype appeared many times. The CDR3 protein is CASSQQGPRWGEQYF. The DNA of the CDR3 is TGTGCCAGCAGCCAACAGGGGCCCCGTTGGGGCGAGCAGTACTTC. The chain combines TRBV7-6 with TRBJ2-7; 7 bases match TRBD1. From germline, CDR1 is SGHVS and CDR2 FNYEAQ. V was clipped by 5 bases and J by 6 bases; unmatched bases: 13. The CDR3 sequence is 15 residues long.

At least ten counts were recorded for this clonotype. The rearrangement links TRBV5-6 to TRBJ2-4; D possibly corresponds to TRBD2 (6 bases). The V gene's germline CDR1 is SGHDT and CDR2 YYEEEE. Between the trimmed V and J ends, which lost 0 bases and 5 bases, there was a span of 9 bases. This CDR3 is built from 14 residues. The CDR3 reads CASSLVTSQNIQYF. The CDR3 DNA is TGTGCCAGCAGCTTGGTTACTAGCCAAAACATTCAGTACTTC.

J is TRBJ2-7 and V is TRBV5-1; 9 nucleotides agree with TRBD1. The CDR3 length is 15 residues. With V trimmed by 0 bases and J by 5 bases, 6 bases remained unmatched. Germline loops: CDR1 SGHRS, CDR2 YFSETQ. CDR3: CASSLGLDRGDEQYV. For the CDR3, the DNA is TGCGCCAGCAGCTTGGGGTTGGACAGGGGAGACGAGCAGTACGTC.

J is TRBJ2-6 and V is TRBV4-1; the D is unclear. CDR1 and CDR2 (germline): MGHRA, YSYEKL. The V gene lost 4 bases and the J gene lost 0 bases, with 22 bases spanning the gap. This CDR3 is built from 20 residues. The DNA for the CDR3 is TGCGCCAGCAGCCCCCCTGTAGGGCCCGGACCCAGCTCTGGGGCCAACGTCCTGACTTTC. This sequence encodes CASSPPVGPGPSSGANVLTF.

The sample holds a few counts of this clonotype. The rearrangement joins TRBV29-1 to TRBJ2-3; unclear D gene. Trimming shortened V by 8 bases and J by 7 bases, and 19 bases separated the two germline ends. The CDR3 consists of 13 residues. Germline V gene data show CDR1 as SQVTM and CDR2 as ANQGSEA. The CDR3 nucleotides are TGCAGCACCCCGGACGGTGGCAGAAATACGCAGTATTTT. Translated, it gives CSTPDGGRNTQYF.

This clonotype was found many times. The chain employs TRBV12-3 or TRBV12-4 and TRBJ2-5; no clear D gene. The CDR3 is made up of 12 amino acids. The V gene lost 8 bases and the J gene lost 4 bases, with 11 bases spanning the gap. The chain's CDR3 is CASLKETETQYF. The CDR3 coding sequence is TGTGCCAGCCTGAAGGAGACAGAGACCCAGTACTTC.

In this sample, this clonotype turned up many times. The rearrangement joins TRBV29-1 to TRBJ1-3; D is ambiguous. This CDR3 contains 13 residues. Trimming cost V 3 bases and J 8 bases, with 14 bases left between them. CDR1 is SQVTM, CDR2 ANQGSEA, per germline. CDR3 DNA: TGCAGCGTTGACCCGGACGGCCTGGACACCATATATTTT. Translated: CSVDPDGLDTIYF.

This clonotype was detected many times. The chain couples TRBV7-9 to TRBJ2-2; tentatively, D is TRBD1 (6 bases). V lost 7 bases to trimming and J lost 5 bases, with 8 bases between them. CDR3 length: 12 amino acids. The germline V gene has CDR1 SEHNR and CDR2 FQNEAQ (reference sequence). The CDR3 loop reads CASTRGTGELFF. CDR3 in DNA: TGTGCCAGCACGAGGGGGACCGGGGAGCTGTTTTTT.

This clonotype was seen many times. The V and J genes are TRBV7-2 and TRBJ2-7; 7 positions match TRBD2. The trim removed 6 bases at V and 3 bases at J, leaving 5 bases unmatched. Germline V CDR1 and CDR2: SGHTA, FQGNSA. There are 13 residues in the CDR3. CDR3 sequence: CASRRSGLYEQYF. In DNA form, the CDR3 reads TGTGCCAGCAGACGTAGCGGGCTCTACGAGCAGTACTTC.

This clonotype has a handful of counts. The genes are TRBV19 and TRBJ2-2; 7 bases map to TRBD1. V shed 10 bases, J shed 5 bases, and the junction held 10 bases outside the gene matches. Germline CDR1 is LNHDA and CDR2 is SQIVND (reference sequence). The CDR3 contains 14 residues. The CDR3 loop reads CATQGNMRTGELFF. The CDR3 bases are TGTGCCACACAGGGGAACATGAGGACCGGGGAGCTGTTTTTT.

Many counts were recorded for this clonotype. The chain couples TRBV12-3 or TRBV12-4 to TRBJ1-2; possible D gene TRBD1, 6 bases. The CDR3 totals 14 residues. Deletions cut 5 bases from V and 4 bases from J, with 14 bases between. The CDR3 here is CASSAQGFSYGYTF. CDR3 in DNA: TGTGCCAGCAGTGCACAGGGTTTCAGCTATGGCTACACCTTC.

This clonotype was seen a few times. The chain recombines TRBV7-2 with TRBJ1-2, with 7 bases lining up with TRBD1. Germline lookup yields CDR1 SGHTA and CDR2 FQGNSA. V shed 1 base, J shed 1 base, and the junction held 6 bases outside the gene matches. The length of the CDR3 is 16 residues. The chain's CDR3 is CASSLGLGQDNYGYTF. The CDR3 DNA is TGTGCCAGCAGCTTAGGTCTAGGACAGGATAACTATGGCTACACCTTC.

Many counts were recorded for this clonotype. The CDR3 DNA sequence: TGCGCCAGCAGAAGGGGGGACGCGGATACGGATACGCAGTATTTT. Translation: CASRRGDADTDTQYF. The J gene is TRBJ2-3, the V gene TRBV5-1; either TRBD1 or TRBD2 may fit D (6 bases each). V was cut by 5 bases and J by 6 bases, with 19 bases left in between. The CDR3 is made up of 15 amino acids. Per germline, CDR1 SGHRS and CDR2 YFSETQ.

A few counts support this clonotype. V is TRBV7-9 and J is TRBJ2-7, with D maybe TRBD1 (6 bases). The CDR3 has 14 amino acids. Trimming stripped 1 base from V and 6 bases from J, with 13 bases between. Looked up from germline, CDR1 is SEHNR and CDR2 is FQNEAQ (reference sequence). CDR3 nucleotide sequence: TGTGCCAGCAGCTTAGAAGCAGGGGTGACCGAGCAGTACGTC. Amino acids: CASSLEAGVTEQYV.

This clonotype was picked up a small number of times. This rearrangement joins TRBV7-2 to TRBJ1-2, with D maybe TRBD1 (5 bases). The V end was cut by 3 bases, the J end by 8 bases, with 16 bases between. Germline V gene data show CDR1 as SGHTA and CDR2 as FQGNSA. The length of the CDR3 is 14 residues. CDR3 nucleotides: TGTGCCAGCAGCTTGGCTCTAGGGGCTAGCGGCTACACCTTC. This encodes CASSLALGASGYTF.

This clonotype was seen ten or more times. V usage is TRBV28 and J usage is TRBJ2-7, with 16 bases fitting TRBD2. V lost 5 bases to trimming and J lost 5 bases; unmatched junction nucleotides: 6. The CDR3 sequence is 16 residues long. Germline V gene lookup returns CDR1 MDHEN and CDR2 SYDVKM. The CDR3 DNA sequence: TGTGCCAGCAGTGGACCGGGACTAGCGGGGGGGCACGAGCAGTACTTC. Translating gives CASSGPGLAGGHEQYF. The variable domain in full, completed from reference TRBV28 and TRBJ2-7, reads DVKVTQSSRYLVKRTGEKVFLECVQDMDHENMFWYRQDPGLGLRLIYFSYDVKMKEKGDIPEGYSVSREKKERFSLILESASTNQTSMYLCASSGPGLAGGHEQYFGPGTRLTVT.

Worth noting for this clonotype: Lacking the conserved final phenylalanine or tryptophan, this CDR3 likely reflects a read error. The V call is TRBV28, the J call TRBJ1-5; tentative D call: TRBD1 (6 bases). Per the germline V gene, CDR1 is MDHEN and CDR2 is SYDVKM. V shed 8 bases and J shed 9 bases, with 14 bases lying between them. The CDR3 is 12 amino acids. CDR3 nucleotides: TGTGCCAGCCGGGACACCCTGGGGCCCCAGCATATT. Amino acids: CASRDTLGPQHI.